These T cell receptor beta chains were read from a single sample in a study of T cell repertoires in cytomegalovirus infection. TCRdb itself ran the reads through MiXCR, one entry per CDR3 protein. This table has 100,000 to 150,000 distinct CDR3 sequences, approximately 8.8% appearing once. Source material: PBMCs. The origin of the receptors is a human donor in good health (CMV status not recorded). Some clones in this sample may be carry-over from other donors' samples. CDR3s include the opening cysteine and the closing phenylalanine or tryptophan. A D gene is named only where the DNA matches it firmly. A row's size may be missing; if present it is once, few, many or a size class.

j_gene: TRBJ2-7; d_gene: NA; v_gene: TRBV30; abundance: few; CDR3aa: CAWSKDLSYEQYF; CDR3nt: TGTGCCTGGAGTAAGGACCTCTCCTACGAGCAGTACTTC
j_gene: TRBJ1-3; d_gene: TRBD1; v_gene: TRBV28; abundance: many; CDR3aa: CASSSYRDRRDSGNTIYF; CDR3nt: TGTGCCAGCAGTTCCTACCGGGACAGGAGGGACTCTGGAAACACCATATATTTT
j_gene: TRBJ1-3; d_gene: NA; v_gene: TRBV28; abundance: many; CDR3aa: CASSFETNSGNTIYF; CDR3nt: TGTGCCAGCAGTTTTGAAACCAACTCTGGAAACACCATATATTTT
j_gene: TRBJ1-4; d_gene: NA; v_gene: TRBV7-2; abundance: many; CDR3aa: CASSITPGAYNEKLFF; CDR3nt: TGTGCCAGCAGCATAACTCCAGGGGCTTATAATGAAAAACTGTTTTTT
j_gene: TRBJ2-1; d_gene: NA; v_gene: TRBV7-2; abundance: many; CDR3aa: CASRTPGAVYNEQFF; CDR3nt: TGTGCCAGCAGGACCCCCGGGGCCGTATACAATGAGCAGTTCTTC
j_gene: TRBJ1-1; d_gene: TRBD1; v_gene: TRBV19; abundance: many; CDR3aa: CASRARSTGVGTEAFF; CDR3nt: TGTGCCAGTAGGGCCCGTTCGACAGGGGTGGGCACTGAAGCTTTCTTT
j_gene: TRBJ2-5; d_gene: NA; v_gene: TRBV3-1; abundance: many; CDR3aa: CASGRQIQETQYF; CDR3nt: TGTGCCAGCGGCAGACAGATCCAAGAGACCCAGTACTTC
j_gene: TRBJ2-2; d_gene: TRBD2; v_gene: TRBV20-1; abundance: many; CDR3aa: CSARGEGNTGELFF; CDR3nt: TGCAGTGCTCGCGGGGAGGGGAACACCGGGGAGCTGTTTTTT
j_gene: TRBJ2-1; d_gene: TRBD2; v_gene: TRBV20-1; abundance: many; CDR3aa: CSARPSVWVAGQSSYNEQFF; CDR3nt: TGCAGTGCTAGACCCTCGGTGTGGGTAGCGGGCCAGAGCTCCTACAATGAGCAGTTCTTC
j_gene: TRBJ2-7; d_gene: NA; v_gene: TRBV7-3; abundance: many; CDR3aa: CASSPFHGSYEQYF; CDR3nt: TGTGCCAGCAGCCCCTTCCACGGCTCCTACGAGCAGTACTTC
j_gene: TRBJ2-2; d_gene: TRBD1; v_gene: TRBV7-9; abundance: few; CDR3aa: CASSFGTGLNTGELFF; CDR3nt: TGTGCCAGCAGCTTTGGGACAGGGTTGAACACCGGGGAGCTGTTTTTT
j_gene: TRBJ2-2; d_gene: NA; v_gene: TRBV29-1; abundance: many; CDR3aa: CSVEVASRTGELFF; CDR3nt: TGCAGCGTTGAAGTCGCTAGCCGCACCGGGGAGCTGTTTTTT
j_gene: TRBJ2-3; d_gene: TRBD2; v_gene: TRBV28; abundance: many; CDR3aa: CASSGLAGGADTQYF; CDR3nt: TGTGCCAGCTCGGGACTAGCGGGGGGAGCAGATACGCAGTATTTT
j_gene: TRBJ1-1; d_gene: NA; v_gene: TRBV19; abundance: NA; CDR3aa: CASRPYTAEAFF; CDR3nt: TGTGCCAGTAGACCATATACAGCTGAAGCTTTCTTT
j_gene: TRBJ2-1; d_gene: TRBD2; v_gene: TRBV19; abundance: many; CDR3aa: CASGGLSSYNEQFF; CDR3nt: TGTGCTAGCGGGGGGTTGAGCTCCTACAATGAGCAGTTCTTC
j_gene: TRBJ2-1; d_gene: TRBD1; v_gene: TRBV20-1; abundance: NA; CDR3aa: CSAREGTGDNEQFF; CDR3nt: TGCAGTGCTAGAGAGGGGACAGGGGATAATGAGCAGTTCTTC
j_gene: TRBJ1-1; d_gene: NA; v_gene: TRBV3-1; abundance: once; CDR3aa: CASSLSPGGRTEAFF; CDR3nt: TGTGCCAGCAGCCTATCACCCGGGGGAAGGACTGAAGCTTTCTTT
j_gene: TRBJ1-2; d_gene: NA; v_gene: TRBV7-9; abundance: many; CDR3aa: CASSPRDSKGGYTF; CDR3nt: TGTGCCAGCAGCCCCCGAGACTCCAAAGGTGGCTACACCTTC
j_gene: TRBJ2-1; d_gene: TRBD1; v_gene: TRBV2; abundance: few; CDR3aa: CASSEVPGQFNEQFF; CDR3nt: TGTGCCAGCAGTGAAGTTCCGGGACAGTTCAATGAGCAGTTCTTC
j_gene: TRBJ1-2; d_gene: NA; v_gene: TRBV28; abundance: NA; CDR3aa: CASSLWYRTGNYGYTF; CDR3nt: TGTGCCAGCAGTTTATGGTATAGGACGGGTAACTATGGCTACACCTTC
j_gene: TRBJ1-1; d_gene: NA; v_gene: TRBV4-1; abundance: many; CDR3aa: CASSQPTQGGFRTEAFF; CDR3nt: TGCGCCAGCAGCCAACCGACTCAGGGTGGCTTTAGGACTGAAGCTTTCTTT
j_gene: TRBJ1-2; d_gene: NA; v_gene: TRBV11-3; abundance: many; CDR3aa: CASRINGYTF; CDR3nt: TGTGCCAGCAGGATCAACGGCTACACCTTC
j_gene: TRBJ1-5; d_gene: NA; v_gene: TRBV20-1; abundance: few; CDR3aa: CSARDGGERRKPQHF; CDR3nt: TGCAGTGCTAGAGATGGAGGGGAAAGGAGGAAGCCCCAGCATTTT
j_gene: TRBJ2-3; d_gene: TRBD2; v_gene: TRBV2; abundance: few; CDR3aa: CASKAGGFPDTQYF; CDR3nt: TGTGCCAGCAAAGCGGGGGGCTTCCCAGATACGCAGTATTTT
j_gene: TRBJ1-6; d_gene: TRBD1; v_gene: TRBV7-2; abundance: many; CDR3aa: CASSLQGGNNSPLHF; CDR3nt: TGTGCCAGCAGCTTACAGGGGGGTAATAATTCACCCCTCCACTTT
j_gene: TRBJ2-5; d_gene: NA; v_gene: TRBV20-1; abundance: NA; CDR3aa: CSVNLGNQETQYF; CDR3nt: TGCAGTGTTAATCTGGGGAACCAAGAGACCCAGTACTTC
j_gene: TRBJ1-1; d_gene: NA; v_gene: TRBV7-8; abundance: many; CDR3aa: CASSLENTEAFF; CDR3nt: TGTGCCAGCAGCTTAGAGAACACTGAAGCTTTCTTT
j_gene: TRBJ1-3; d_gene: TRBD1; v_gene: TRBV7-2; abundance: many; CDR3aa: CASSRQSTGRNTIYF; CDR3nt: TGTGCCAGCAGCCGGCAATCGACAGGGCGGAACACCATATATTTT
j_gene: TRBJ1-4; d_gene: NA; v_gene: TRBV28; abundance: many; CDR3aa: CASSPNFAPTNEKLFF; CDR3nt: TGTGCCAGCAGCCCAAATTTCGCCCCAACTAATGAAAAACTGTTTTTT
j_gene: TRBJ1-1; d_gene: NA; v_gene: TRBV14; abundance: NA; CDR3aa: CASNRPGAAEAFF; CDR3nt: TGTGCCAGCAACCGTCCCGGGGCGGCTGAAGCTTTCTTT
j_gene: TRBJ2-3; d_gene: NA; v_gene: TRBV2; abundance: many; CDR3aa: CASSPRIPTDTQYF; CDR3nt: TGTGCCAGCAGTCCTCGAATACCTACAGATACGCAGTATTTT
j_gene: TRBJ1-2; d_gene: NA; v_gene: TRBV5-1; abundance: few; CDR3aa: CASSLGGVGYTF; CDR3nt: TGCGCCAGCAGCTTGGGCGGAGTGGGCTACACCTTC
j_gene: TRBJ2-1; d_gene: NA; v_gene: TRBV19; abundance: many; CDR3aa: CASSIEVYNEQFF; CDR3nt: TGTGCCAGTAGTATAGAGGTTTACAATGAGCAGTTCTTC
j_gene: TRBJ1-1; d_gene: TRBD1; v_gene: TRBV5-1; abundance: NA; CDR3aa: CASSLSGRGPNTEAFF; CDR3nt: TGCGCCAGCAGCTTGTCGGGCAGGGGGCCGAACACTGAAGCTTTCTTT
j_gene: TRBJ2-5; d_gene: TRBD2; v_gene: TRBV2; abundance: many; CDR3aa: CASSRAGVETQYF; CDR3nt: TGTGCCAGCAGTCGAGCGGGGGTGGAGACCCAGTACTTC
j_gene: TRBJ1-1; d_gene: TRBD1; v_gene: TRBV20-1; abundance: many; CDR3aa: CSASLLGTGGWNTEAFF; CDR3nt: TGCAGTGCTAGCCTTTTAGGGACAGGGGGATGGAACACTGAAGCTTTCTTT
j_gene: TRBJ2-2; d_gene: TRBD2; v_gene: TRBV7-2; abundance: many; CDR3aa: CASTPGLAGTGELFF; CDR3nt: TGTGCCAGCACCCCGGGACTAGCGGGCACCGGGGAGCTGTTTTTT
j_gene: TRBJ1-1; d_gene: NA; v_gene: TRBV12-3/TRBV12-4; abundance: many; CDR3aa: CASSFGQYTEAFF; CDR3nt: TGTGCCAGCAGCTTCGGGCAGTACACTGAAGCTTTCTTT
j_gene: TRBJ1-1; d_gene: TRBD1; v_gene: TRBV29-1; abundance: many; CDR3aa: CSAIEGGWDTEAFF; CDR3nt: TGCAGCGCCATAGAAGGGGGCTGGGACACTGAAGCTTTCTTT
j_gene: TRBJ1-1; d_gene: NA; v_gene: TRBV3-1; abundance: NA; CDR3aa: CASSQESRDTEAFF; CDR3nt: TGTGCCAGCAGCCAAGAGTCAAGGGACACTGAAGCTTTCTTT